These 25 T cell receptor beta chains were sequenced from one sample in a study of regulatory T cells in long-lasting Graves disease. Time point of the sample: newly diagnosed GD, antithyroid drugs for less than 3 months. TCR sequences were obtained from RNA taken from PBMCs. Both iRepertoire HTBI primers and Arm-PCR of CDR3 regions were used to build the TCR beta libraries. TCRdb used MiXCR to reprocess the multiplex PCR reads, holding one entry per CDR3 protein. Counted here are more than 400,000 distinct CDR3 sequences, about a sixth occurring once; the ten biggest clones make up roughly 10%. These data were also filed under a second study, of T cells in Graves' hyperthyroidism and ophthalmopathy.

The sequenced sample was peripheral blood mononuclear cells (PBMCs), obtained at new diagnosis, from a patient treated with antithyroid drugs. The receptors originated from a woman in her twenties or thirties with Graves disease.

Remarks on this clonotype: A single base separates this from a much larger clone, so it may be a read error. The CDR3 is CASSFRHENNDQFF. As DNA, the CDR3 is TGCGCCAGCAGCTTCCGCCACGAAAACAATGATCAGTTCTTC. The gene calls are TRBV5-1 and TRBJ2-1; D uncertain. The CDR3 has 14 residues. Germline lookup yields CDR1 SGHRS and CDR2 YFSETQ.

This clonotype was found a few times. The chain has TRBV20-1 and TRBJ2-2; weak D call: TRBD2 (6 bases). V was trimmed by 3 bases and J by 4 bases, leaving 30 bases between them. The CDR3 has 20 amino acids. Per germline, CDR1 DFQATT and CDR2 SNEGSKA (reference sequence). CDR3 nucleotides: TGCAGTGCTAGTCCGTGGTCGACTAGTAACGGGCTAGGGGCCACCGGGGAGCTGTTTTTT. Translated: CSASPWSTSNGLGATGELFF.

The rearrangement links TRBV10-2 to TRBJ1-1; D is ambiguous. The CDR3 runs to 13 residues. Germline CDR1 reads WSHSY; CDR2 reads SAAADI. The V and J ends lost 2 bases and 7 bases respectively, with 11 bases between them. CDR3 bases: TGCGCCAGCAGTGAGACGGGGAAGGGTGAAGCTTTCTTT. It codes for CASSETGKGEAFF.

This clonotype appeared many times. The chain uses TRBV18 and TRBJ1-2, with TRBD1 as a possible D gene (6 bases). The CDR3 extends over 15 amino acids. Trimming left V 0 bases short and J 4 bases short, with 12 bases between. The germline CDR1 and CDR2 sequences are KGHSH and LQKENI. The CDR3 sequence: CASSPPMDRTYGYTF. CDR3 sequence (DNA): TGTGCCAGCTCACCACCGATGGACAGAACCTATGGCTACACCTTC.

This clonotype has at least ten counts. The chain combines TRBV5-1 with TRBJ2-3; the match to TRBD2 covers 8 bases. The CDR3 runs to 14 residues. Germline V lookup: CDR1 SGHRS, CDR2 YFSETQ. Trimming removed 6 bases from V and 6 bases from J; junction bases left unmatched: 9. Here the CDR3 DNA reads TGCGCCAGCACGGCGGGAGGCGGAGGGGATACGCAGTATTTT. Translation gives CASTAGGGGDTQYF.

J is TRBJ2-3 and V is TRBV20-1, with D unclear. Germline CDR1 reads DFQATT; CDR2 reads SNEGSKA (reference sequence). The CDR3 is 13 amino acids. V was shortened by 7 bases and J by 0 bases, with 11 bases between the two germline ends. The CDR3 region is CSGARSSTDTQYF. The CDR3, as DNA: TGCAGTGGCGCTAGATCTAGCACAGATACGCAGTATTTT.

This clonotype was recorded a few times. The gene calls are TRBV7-2 and TRBJ2-3; tentative D call: TRBD2 (6 bases). V lost 3 bases and J lost 3, with 25 bases in between. CDR1 and CDR2 from the germline V gene are SGHTA and FQGNSA. This CDR3 has 19 residues. Here the CDR3 DNA reads TGTGCCAGCAGCTTTCCTCCGATCCGGCGGCGGGGTGTGACAGATACGCAGTATTTT. It specifies CASSFPPIRRRGVTDTQYF.

This clonotype was seen repeatedly, ten times or more. V usage is TRBV28 and J usage is TRBJ2-2, with 10 bases aligning to TRBD2. Germline V CDR1 and CDR2: MDHEN, SYDVKM. The CDR3 extends over 16 amino acids. The V gene end was trimmed by 8 bases and the J gene end by 2 bases; junction bases not matched to a gene: 8. The chain's CDR3 is CASGSGRVGNTGELFF. Here the CDR3 DNA reads TGTGCCAGCGGGAGCGGGAGGGTTGGAAACACCGGGGAGCTGTTTTTT.

This clonotype was detected ten times or more. The rearrangement links TRBV27 to TRBJ2-3; 8 bases fit TRBD2. This CDR3 comprises 15 residues. Trimming took 4 bases from V and 3 from J; bases not matched to a gene: 6. Germline V gene sequence: CDR1 MNHEY, CDR2 SMNVEV (reference sequence). CDR3 protein: CASSSLAGPTDTQYF. CDR3 coding DNA: TGTGCCAGCAGTTCCCTAGCGGGCCCAACAGATACGCAGTATTTT.

The rearrangement joins TRBV2 to TRBJ2-5; tentative D call: TRBD2 (5 bases). The CDR3 covers 13 residues. The germline gives CDR1 SNHLY, CDR2 FYNNEI. V was trimmed by 6 bases and J by 2 bases, leaving 10 bases between them. The CDR3 loop reads CASREEVQETQYF. CDR3 bases: TGTGCCAGCAGGGAGGAAGTTCAAGAGACCCAGTACTTC. The variable domain in full, with the rest retrieved from reference TRBV2 and TRBJ2-5, is EPEVTQTPSHQVTQMGQEVILRCVPISNHLYFYWYRQILGQKVEFLVSFYNNEISEKSEIFDDQFSVERPDGSNFTLKIRSTKLEDSAMYFCASREEVQETQYFGPGTRLLVL.

In its sample, this clonotype was seen many times. V usage is TRBV2 and J usage is TRBJ2-5; 7 nucleotides align to TRBD2. With V trimmed by 4 bases and J by 5 bases, 4 bases remained unmatched. Germline CDR1 reads SNHLY; CDR2 reads FYNNEI. There are 13 residues in the CDR3. This chain's CDR3 is CASSGEGLETQYF. The CDR3 DNA sequence: TGTGCCAGCAGTGGGGAGGGTTTGGAGACCCAGTACTTC.

This clonotype was detected many times. The J gene is TRBJ2-1, the V gene TRBV20-1; 11 positions match TRBD2. Germline assignment: CDR1 DFQATT and CDR2 SNEGSKA (reference sequence). With V trimmed by 3 bases and J by 9 bases, 13 bases remained unmatched. The CDR3 runs 16 residues. This CDR3 reads CSARPATSGSSVEQFF. The CDR3 coding sequence is TGCAGTGCTAGGCCCGCTACTAGCGGGAGTTCCGTTGAGCAGTTCTTC.

Ten or more counts support this clonotype. The rearrangement uses TRBV18 and TRBJ2-3; no reliable D call. CDR3 size: 15 residues. Germline CDR1 and CDR2: KGHSH and LQKENI. Deletions cut 3 bases from V and 5 bases from J, with 15 bases between. The CDR3: CASSPQVDHRDTQYF. The CDR3 DNA reads TGTGCCAGCTCACCCCAGGTTGACCATAGAGATACGCAGTATTTT.

Many counts were recorded for this clonotype. The V call is TRBV28, the J call TRBJ1-3, with D unclear. The CDR3 has 14 amino acids. Trimming shortened V by 4 bases and J by 0 bases, and 7 bases separated the two germline ends. The germline gives CDR1 MDHEN, CDR2 SYDVKM. CDR3 sequence (DNA): TGTGCCAGCAGTTCTTGGATCTCTGGAAACACCATATATTTT. This sequence encodes CASSSWISGNTIYF.

This clonotype was recorded at least ten times. The rearrangement uses TRBV7-2 and TRBJ2-3; 7 nucleotides line up with TRBD2. The CDR3 loop spans 15 amino acids. Unmatched junction bases numbered 5, after V lost 4 bases and J lost 1 base. Per germline, CDR1 SGHTA and CDR2 FQGNSA. CDR3 sequence (DNA): TGTGCCAGCAGCTGGGGGGGGTCTGGCACAGATACGCAGTATTTT. Translated, it gives CASSWGGSGTDTQYF.

At least ten counts were recorded for this clonotype. The chain has TRBV24-1 and TRBJ2-1; unclear D gene. V shed 4 bases and J shed 0 bases, with 12 bases lying between them. Germline CDR1 and CDR2: KGHDR and SFDVKD. This CDR3 comprises 16 residues. This chain's CDR3 is CATSDPKGSSYNEQFF. The CDR3 DNA reads TGTGCCACCAGTGACCCCAAGGGTAGCTCCTACAATGAGCAGTTCTTC.

This clonotype was seen ten or more times. This chain connects TRBV6-2 or TRBV6-3 to TRBJ2-3; 7 bases fit TRBD2. This CDR3 is 16 amino acids long. Losses at the gene ends were 2 bases for V and 4 bases for J; bases not matched to a gene: 9. Germline V gene data show CDR1 as MNHEY and CDR2 as SVGEGT. The CDR3 nucleotides are TGTGCCAGCAGTTACCTCTCGGGGGGTTGGGCAGATACGCAGTATTTT. Encoded protein: CASSYLSGGWADTQYF.

The V call is TRBV6-1, the J call TRBJ2-7; either TRBD1 or TRBD2 may supply D (5 bases each). Germline V CDR1 and CDR2: MNHNS, SASEGT. The CDR3 extends over 14 amino acids. V was clipped by 4 bases and J by 5 bases, with 15 bases between them. This CDR3 is CASSVGPEEDEQYF. CDR3 DNA: TGTGCCAGCAGTGTGGGACCTGAGGAGGACGAGCAGTACTTC.

The sample holds many counts of this clonotype. This sequence joins TRBV7-9 and TRBJ2-7; 9 bases are shared with TRBD1. The V gene end was trimmed by 5 bases and the J gene end by 1 base; junction bases not matched to a gene: 18. The CDR3 spans 19 residues. Germline CDR1 and CDR2: SEHNR and FQNEAQ (reference sequence). CDR3 bases: TGTGCCAGCAGCGATAACTCCGGGACAGGGAGAGTTCGGTCCTACGAGCAGTACTTC. Its protein is CASSDNSGTGRVRSYEQYF.

This rearrangement joins TRBV20-1 to TRBJ2-7; 8 bases are shared with TRBD1. The CDR3 spans 17 residues. Germline V lookup: CDR1 DFQATT, CDR2 SNEGSKA (reference sequence). Unmatched junction bases numbered 19, after V lost 3 bases and J lost 6 bases. CDR3 DNA: TGCAGTGCTAGTGGGAGGACAGGGAACTCCGATCGCCTCGAGCAGTACTTC. Amino acid sequence: CSASGRTGNSDRLEQYF.

As concerns this clonotype: It may be a read error: a sequence one base away is much more abundant. The chain joins TRBV11-2 to TRBJ1-1; D perhaps matches TRBD1 (5 bases). This CDR3 is 14 amino acids long. Germline values: CDR1 SGHAT, CDR2 FQNNGV. CDR3 sequence: CASSWTRMNPEAFF. The CDR3, as DNA: TGTGCCAGCAGCTGGACAAGAATGAACCCTGAAGCTTTCTTT.

This clonotype was counted ten times or more. V usage is TRBV28 and J usage is TRBJ2-2; a weak D match, TRBD2 (5 bases). V was pared by 5 bases and J by 5 bases, with 15 bases between. This CDR3 is 15 amino acids long. CDR1 is MDHEN and CDR2 is SYDVKM in the germline V gene. The CDR3 coding sequence is TGTGCCAGCAGTGGAGGAAACCGAGCTACCGGGGAGCTGTTTTTT. It yields the protein CASSGGNRATGELFF.

Worth noting for this clonotype: A much larger clone lies a single base off, so this may be a read error. The chain carries TRBV12-3 or TRBV12-4 and TRBJ2-5, with D perhaps TRBD2 (6 bases). The V gene lost 7 bases and the J gene lost 9 bases, with 21 bases spanning the gap. This CDR3 region has 14 residues. CDR3: CASTLTGAMEAQYF. The CDR3 DNA is TGTGCCAGCACTCTAACGGGAGCGATGGAGGCCCAGTACTTC.

This clonotype was seen more than once but under ten times. The chain couples TRBV29-1 to TRBJ2-1, with 9 bases aligning to TRBD2. The CDR3 has 14 amino acids. Germline V CDR1 and CDR2: SQVTM, ANQGSEA. V trimming: 3 bases; J trimming: 7 bases; junction bases outside the gene matches: 7. The CDR3 loop reads CSVDTGLAKNEQFF. As DNA, the CDR3 is TGCAGCGTTGACACGGGACTAGCTAAGAATGAGCAGTTCTTC.

In this sample, this clonotype turned up a few times. The genes are TRBV11-1 and TRBJ2-7; 7 bases are a match to TRBD2. Germline lookup yields CDR1 SGHAT and CDR2 FQDESV (reference sequence). This CDR3 is built from 15 residues. Trimming cost V 1 base and J 3 bases; bases outside gene matches: 6. CDR3 amino acids: CASSLEGGSFYEQYF. The CDR3 DNA follows: TGTGCCAGCAGCTTAGAGGGCGGGAGTTTCTACGAGCAGTACTTC.